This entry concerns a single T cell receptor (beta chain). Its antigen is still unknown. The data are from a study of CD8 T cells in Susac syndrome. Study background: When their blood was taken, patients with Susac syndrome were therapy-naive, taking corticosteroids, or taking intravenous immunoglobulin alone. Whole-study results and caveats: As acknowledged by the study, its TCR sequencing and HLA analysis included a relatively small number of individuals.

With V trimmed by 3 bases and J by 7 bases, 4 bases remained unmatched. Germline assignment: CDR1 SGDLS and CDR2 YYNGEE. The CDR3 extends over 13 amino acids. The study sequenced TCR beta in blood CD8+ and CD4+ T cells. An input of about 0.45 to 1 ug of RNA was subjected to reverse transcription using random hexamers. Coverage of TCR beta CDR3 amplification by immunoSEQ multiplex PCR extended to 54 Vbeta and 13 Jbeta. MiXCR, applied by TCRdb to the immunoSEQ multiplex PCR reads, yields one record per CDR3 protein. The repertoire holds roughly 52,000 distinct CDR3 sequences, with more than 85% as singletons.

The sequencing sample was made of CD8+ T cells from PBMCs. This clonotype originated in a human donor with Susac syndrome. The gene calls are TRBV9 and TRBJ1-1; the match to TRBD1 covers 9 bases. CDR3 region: CASSESTGGEAFF. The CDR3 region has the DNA TGTGCCAGCAGCGAATCGACAGGGGGTGAAGCTTTCTTT.